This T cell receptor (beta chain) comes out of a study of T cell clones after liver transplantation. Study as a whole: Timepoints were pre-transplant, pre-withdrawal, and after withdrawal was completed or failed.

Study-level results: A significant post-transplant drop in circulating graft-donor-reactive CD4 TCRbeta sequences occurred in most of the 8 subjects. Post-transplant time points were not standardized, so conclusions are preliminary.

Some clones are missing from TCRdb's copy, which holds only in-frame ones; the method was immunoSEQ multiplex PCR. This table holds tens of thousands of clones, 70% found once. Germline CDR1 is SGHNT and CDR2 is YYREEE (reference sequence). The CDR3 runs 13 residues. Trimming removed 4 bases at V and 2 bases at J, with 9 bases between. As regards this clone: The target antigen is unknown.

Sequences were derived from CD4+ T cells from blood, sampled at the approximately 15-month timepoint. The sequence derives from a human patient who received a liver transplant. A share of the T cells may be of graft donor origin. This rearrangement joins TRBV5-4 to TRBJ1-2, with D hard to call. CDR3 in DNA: TGTGCCAGCAGCGAGGAGCCGAACTATGGCTACACCTTC. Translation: CASSEEPNYGYTF.